Listed here are 4 T cell receptor beta chains from one sample, sequenced in a study of cytomegalovirus exposure and HLA in healthy donors. Sequenced by immunoSEQ multiplex PCR; TCRdb stores in-frame clones only, minus some. The sample consists of some 78,000 clones, 90% to 96% of them appearing once. Sequencing was done on a sample of PBMCs. The receptors stem from a young man in good health and CMV-seropositive.

V usage is TRBV27 and J usage is TRBJ1-1; TRBD1 agrees at 7 bases. The CDR3 extends over 13 amino acids. Germline values: CDR1 MNHEY, CDR2 SMNVEV (reference sequence). The ends lost 5 bases at V and 3 bases at J; junction bases unmatched: 3. The CDR3 is CASSLGQHTEAFF. The CDR3 nucleotides are TGTGCCAGCAGTCTGGGACAGCACACTGAAGCTTTCTTT.

The J gene is TRBJ2-7, the V gene TRBV9, with TRBD2 matching 7 bases. The CDR3 is made up of 15 amino acids. Germline CDR1 and CDR2: SGDLS and YYNGEE. V lost 0 bases, J lost 1 base, and 4 bases stayed unmatched. The CDR3: CASSVAGGSSYEQYF. The CDR3 coding sequence is TGTGCCAGCAGCGTAGCAGGCGGGAGTTCCTACGAGCAGTACTTC.

The chain carries TRBV9 and TRBJ2-7; D perhaps matches TRBD1 (5 bases). The V gene's germline CDR1 is SGDLS and CDR2 YYNGEE. With 0 bases removed from V and 6 bases from J, the gap between germline ends came to 13 bases. This CDR3 region has 14 residues. Here the CDR3 reads CASSVDRLLGEQYF. CDR3 DNA sequence: TGTGCCAGCAGCGTAGACAGGCTCCTTGGCGAGCAGTACTTC.

This chain links TRBV7-9 with TRBJ2-1; 11 nucleotides match TRBD2. The CDR3 spans 15 residues. V lost 6 bases, J lost 3 bases, and 4 bases stayed unmatched. Germline V lookup: CDR1 SEHNR, CDR2 FQNEAQ (reference sequence). The DNA for the CDR3 is TGTGCCAGCAGTCAGACTAGCGGGAACTACAATGAGCAGTTCTTC. Protein: CASSQTSGNYNEQFF.